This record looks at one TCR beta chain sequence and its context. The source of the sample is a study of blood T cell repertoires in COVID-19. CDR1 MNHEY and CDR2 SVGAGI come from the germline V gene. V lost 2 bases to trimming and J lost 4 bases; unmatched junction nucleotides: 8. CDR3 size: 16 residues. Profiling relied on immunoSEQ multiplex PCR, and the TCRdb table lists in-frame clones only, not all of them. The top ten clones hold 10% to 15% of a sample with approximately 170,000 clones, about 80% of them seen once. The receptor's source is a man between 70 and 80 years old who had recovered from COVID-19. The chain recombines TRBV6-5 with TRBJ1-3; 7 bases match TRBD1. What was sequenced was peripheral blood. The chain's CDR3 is CASSYATTGSGNTIYF. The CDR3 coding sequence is TGTGCCAGCAGTTACGCTACGACAGGGTCCGGAAACACCATATATTTT.